The present TCR beta chain was sequenced within a study of blood T cells in healthy people across ages. This CDR3 has 15 amino acids. Germline V gene sequence: CDR1 SGHRS, CDR2 YFSETQ. The junction had 12 bases not matched to a gene; V was cut back by 6 bases and J by 6 bases. Study results and caveats: Long-lived donors exceeded aged donors in naive CD4+ cells and diversity. Significant beta diversity loss was already apparent by age 40, declining roughly linearly.

Staff drew roughly 10 milliliters of peripheral blood from each donor. The amount of total RNA extracted per sample was at least 6 micrograms. PCR was performed a second time for about 7 to 11 cycles using a sample-barcoded 5' primer and a J-beta primer mix. From the 5' RACE reads, TCRdb called clonotypes with MiXCR, one entry per CDR3 protein. In the table there are some 800,000 distinct CDR3 sequences, 44% of which are singletons. This clonotype came up a few times. As yet, its antigen is unknown. The chain joins TRBV5-1 to TRBJ2-3, with 8 bases lining up with TRBD1. The specimen sequenced was blood. The receptor's source is a man in his sixties in good health. CDR3 in amino acids: CASKKWTGSSDTQYF. CDR3 DNA sequence: TGCGCCAGCAAGAAATGGACAGGGTCTTCCGATACGCAGTATTTT.